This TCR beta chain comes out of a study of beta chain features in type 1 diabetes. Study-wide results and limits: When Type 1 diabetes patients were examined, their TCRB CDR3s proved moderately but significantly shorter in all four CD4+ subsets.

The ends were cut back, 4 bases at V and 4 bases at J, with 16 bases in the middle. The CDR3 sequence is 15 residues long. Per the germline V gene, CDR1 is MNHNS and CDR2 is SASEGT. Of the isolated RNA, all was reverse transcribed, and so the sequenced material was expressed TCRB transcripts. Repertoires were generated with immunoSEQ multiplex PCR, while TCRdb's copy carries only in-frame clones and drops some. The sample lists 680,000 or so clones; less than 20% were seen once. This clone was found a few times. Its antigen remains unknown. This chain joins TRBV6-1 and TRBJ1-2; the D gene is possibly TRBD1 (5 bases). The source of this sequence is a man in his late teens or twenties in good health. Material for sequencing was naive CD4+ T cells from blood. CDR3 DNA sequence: TGTGCCAGCAGTGCCGACAGTTTGTCAAGCTATGGCTACACCTTC. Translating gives CASSADSLSSYGYTF.